These T cell receptor beta chains were read from a single sample in a study of radiotherapy plus CTLA-4 blockade in lung cancer. The protocol was immunoSEQ multiplex PCR, while the TCRdb copy is restricted to in-frame clones and leaves out a portion. The sample carries about 43,000 clones, roughly 67% recorded once. The starting material was peripheral blood, obtained from a patient treated with radiotherapy plus ipilimumab. The origin of the receptors is a human donor with non-small cell lung cancer who had a partial response to radiotherapy plus ipilimumab. CDR3s include the opening cysteine and the closing phenylalanine or tryptophan. D genes are given only for firm matches. The size of a clone is reported for some rows only, either as once, few or many, or as a class for expanded clones.

d_call	clone_size	v_call	j_call	cdr3_nt	cdr3_aa
TRBD1	-	TRBV5-4	TRBJ2-2	TGTGCCAGCAGCCTCGGGACAGGCAAAAGAGGCGGGGAGCTGTTTTTT	CASSLGTGKRGGELFF
TRBD1	many	TRBV6-1	TRBJ2-7	TGTGCCAGCGGGACAGGGTGGTCAGAGCAGTACTTC	CASGTGWSEQYF
TRBD2	-	TRBV7-3	TRBJ2-3	TGTGCCAGCAGCTTCCAGACTAGCGGGACTGGAGATACGCAGTATTTT	CASSFQTSGTGDTQYF
TRBD1	-	TRBV2	TRBJ2-7	TGTGCCAGCAGTACCGCACAGGGGAACGAGCAGTACTTC	CASSTAQGNEQYF
-	many	TRBV2	TRBJ1-2	TGTGCCAGCAGCGAAAGACAGCATGGCTACACCTTC	CASSERQHGYTF
-	-	TRBV6-1	TRBJ2-3	TGTGCCAGCGGGCCGGCAGATACGCAGTATTTT	CASGPADTQYF
-	-	TRBV5-6	TRBJ2-7	TGTGCCAGCAGCTTGGAAGGGGTCTCCTACGAGCAGTACTTC	CASSLEGVSYEQYF
TRBD1	-	TRBV19	TRBJ1-4	TGTGCCAGTAGTGGCCATTCCGGGACAGGGCTTTTACGAAATGAAAAACTGTTTTTT	CASSGHSGTGLLRNEKLFF
TRBD1	once	TRBV7-9	TRBJ2-2	TGTGCCAGCAGCTTTAGGCAGGGGGCGAACACCGGGGAGCTGTTTTTT	CASSFRQGANTGELFF
TRBD1	-	TRBV7-6	TRBJ1-4	TGTGCCAGCAGCTCCCGAGGGGGCTTAGGAACTAATGAAAAACTGTTTTTT	CASSSRGGLGTNEKLFF
TRBD2	once	TRBV7-8	TRBJ2-1	TGTGCCAGCAGACTAGCGGGGGAGCAGTTCTTC	CASRLAGEQFF
-	-	TRBV5-4	TRBJ2-5	TGTGCCAGCAGCACGGACAGTGTCCAAGAGACCCAGTACTTC	CASSTDSVQETQYF
-	-	TRBV5-6	TRBJ2-7	TGTGCCAGCAGCGCCGCCTTAGGGGTCGAGCAGTACTTC	CASSAALGVEQYF
TRBD2	-	TRBV27	TRBJ2-3	TGTGCCAGCAGTGCAGGACTAGCCGCAATTGATACGCAGTATTTT	CASSAGLAAIDTQYF
-	once	TRBV11-2	TRBJ2-2	TGTGCCAGCAGCTTTCAGACTAGGAACACCGGGGAGCTGTTTTTT	CASSFQTRNTGELFF
-	once	TRBV5-1	TRBJ2-7	TGCGCCAGCAGCCCGGTGGGGACATTGAGTTACGAGCAGTACTTC	CASSPVGTLSYEQYF
-	-	TRBV2	TRBJ1-2	TGTGCCAGCACCGGGGAAGGAGCGGGCTACACCTTC	CASTGEGAGYTF
TRBD1	once	TRBV2	TRBJ2-5	TGTGCCAGCACCGGGACAGGGGGAGAGACCCAGTACTTC	CASTGTGGETQYF
-	-	TRBV2	TRBJ1-1	TGTGCCAGCAGTACCTCCCGGTTTAACACTGAAGCTTTCTTT	CASSTSRFNTEAFF
TRBD1	-	TRBV6-5	TRBJ1-1	TGTGCCAGCAGTTACAGGACAGGGCTGACTGAAGCTTTCTTT	CASSYRTGLTEAFF
TRBD2	-	TRBV7-6	TRBJ2-3	TGTGCCAGCAGCTTAGGCGGGGGGGGCACAGATACGCAGTATTTT	CASSLGGGGTDTQYF
-	medium-sized	TRBV5-4	TRBJ2-2	TGTGCCTTATCAACGCCCAGGGCTAACACCGGGGAGCTGTTTTTT	CALSTPRANTGELFF
TRBD1	-	TRBV2	TRBJ2-2	TGTGCCAGCAGGGGACAGGTCCACGGCACCGGGGAGCTGTTTTTT	CASRGQVHGTGELFF
-	-	TRBV7-2	TRBJ2-7	TGTGCCAGCAGCCCCCGACAAGGCGAGCAGTACTTC	CASSPRQGEQYF
-	-	TRBV7-3	TRBJ1-1	TGTGCCAGCAGCTTAACTGGGGGGGACACTGAAGCTTTCTTT	CASSLTGGDTEAFF
-	few	TRBV5-4	TRBJ1-1	TGTGCCAGCAGCCAAAATAGAGGCGAAGCTTTCTTT	CASSQNRGEAFF
TRBD2	-	TRBV25-1	TRBJ2-5	TGTGCCAGCCGCCGGGGGGGGGAAGAGACCCAGTACTTC	CASRRGGEETQYF
-	-	TRBV2	TRBJ2-2	TGTGCCAGCCAGCTGGGGGGTATAAGGGGCACCGGGGAGCTGTTTTTT	CASQLGGIRGTGELFF
TRBD1	-	TRBV10-1	TRBJ1-1	TGCGCCAGCAGGGGACAGGGGACTGAAGCTTTCTTT	CASRGQGTEAFF
-	-	TRBV7-9	TRBJ1-3	TGTGCCAGCAGTTTCTCGGGGTTAGCTGGAAACACCATATATTTT	CASSFSGLAGNTIYF
-	few	TRBV6-1	TRBJ2-3	TGTGCCAGCACGAAGCAAGACACAGATACGCAGTATTTT	CASTKQDTDTQYF
TRBD1	-	TRBV29-1	TRBJ1-2	TGCAGCGTTGGCGCGTTCTCGGGACAGGGTACCCATGGCTACACCTTC	CSVGAFSGQGTHGYTF
-	-	TRBV30	TRBJ2-7	TGTGCCTGTGGGGCGGAACTATTGACCGAGCAGTACTTC	CACGAELLTEQYF
-	-	TRBV9	TRBJ1-6	TGTGCCAGCAGCGTAGGGGGGAGGTGGGCCGATAATTCACCCCTCCACTTT	CASSVGGRWADNSPLHF
TRBD1	-	TRBV6-5	TRBJ2-7	TGTGCCAGCGGTACGTGGCAGGGGGACGAGCAGTACTTC	CASGTWQGDEQYF
TRBD1	many	TRBV18	TRBJ2-3	TGTGCCAGCTCACCATTTACAGGGGGCACAGATACGCAGTATTTT	CASSPFTGGTDTQYF
TRBD2	few	TRBV6-6	TRBJ2-2	TGTGCCAGCAGTTACTTTGCGGGAGAGAACACCGGGGAGCTGTTTTTT	CASSYFAGENTGELFF
TRBD2	once	TRBV27	TRBJ2-5	TGTGCCAGCAGTCCCTTAGCCTCTAGCGGGAGTGGAGAGACCCAGTACTTC	CASSPLASSGSGETQYF
-	-	TRBV6-1	TRBJ2-1	TGTGCCAGCAGTGCATGGGACTTTCCGAGCTCCTACAATGAGCAGTTCTTC	CASSAWDFPSSYNEQFF
TRBD2	-	TRBV6-5	TRBJ2-7	TGTGCCAGCAGTATTAGCGGGGGGATGCGGGAGCAGTACTTC	CASSISGGMREQYF
TRBD1	once	TRBV5-1	TRBJ1-1	TGCGCCAGCAGGCCGACGACAGGGGGGAACACTGAAGCTTTCTTT	CASRPTTGGNTEAFF
TRBD1	-	TRBV27	TRBJ1-1	TGTGCCAGCAGTTTTCTCCCGGGACAGAGAATGAACACTGAAGCTTTCTTT	CASSFLPGQRMNTEAFF